The rows below give T cell receptor beta chains drawn from one sample of a study of T cell changes during pregnancy in multiple sclerosis. Produced via immunoSEQ multiplex PCR; TCRdb's table is partial and in-frame only. The data hold 45,000 to 60,000 clones, with approximately 94% observed a single time. The sample in question was CD4+ T cells from peripheral blood mononuclear cells, obtained before pregnancy. The receptors were sampled from a female donor with multiple sclerosis, enrolled in a pregnancy study. Both conserved end residues are trimmed from each CDR3. The D gene is left open where the match is weak. Only part of the rows carry a size: once, few, many, or a class if the clone is expanded.

size: .
length: 12
V: TRBV4-1
D: .
J: TRBJ2-3
CDR3: ASSQVSPTDTQY

size: .
length: 10
V: TRBV7-9
D: .
J: TRBJ2-3
CDR3: ASSTQTDTQY

size: .
length: 12
V: TRBV2
D: TRBD2
J: TRBJ2-5
CDR3: ASSLGLAGETQY

size: .
length: 15
V: TRBV5-1
D: TRBD2
J: TRBJ2-1
CDR3: ASSLGGTSGRGPEQF

size: once
length: 13
V: TRBV2
D: .
J: TRBJ2-5
CDR3: ASRGMGLSQETQY

size: .
length: 15
V: TRBV11-2
D: TRBD2
J: TRBJ2-5
CDR3: ASSSTIGSGSQETQY

size: .
length: 12
V: TRBV19
D: .
J: TRBJ2-2
CDR3: ASKITGEAGELF

size: .
length: 11
V: TRBV7-9
D: .
J: TRBJ1-1
CDR3: ASSFRENTEAF

size: .
length: 14
V: TRBV5-4
D: TRBD2
J: TRBJ2-7
CDR3: ASSLAGNLLSYEQY

size: .
length: 14
V: TRBV7-6
D: TRBD2
J: TRBJ2-3
CDR3: ASSFQSGRSTDTQY

size: .
length: 12
V: TRBV28
D: TRBD1
J: TRBJ1-2
CDR3: ASSLGTAHYGYT

size: once
length: 12
V: TRBV27
D: .
J: TRBJ1-1
CDR3: ASSSLEAYTEAF

size: .
length: 12
V: TRBV21-1
D: .
J: TRBJ2-2
CDR3: AGPGTSMTGELF

size: once
length: 12
V: TRBV5-1
D: .
J: TRBJ2-5
CDR3: ASSFGGFQETQY

size: .
length: 12
V: TRBV19
D: .
J: TRBJ2-5
CDR3: ASNVRVSEETQY

size: .
length: 12
V: TRBV6-5
D: TRBD1
J: TRBJ1-4
CDR3: ASSSGTGYEKLF

size: .
length: 13
V: TRBV4-3
D: TRBD2
J: TRBJ2-5
CDR3: ASSQDVGGRETQY

size: .
length: 16
V: TRBV27
D: TRBD1
J: TRBJ2-6
CDR3: ASREGDRGRAGANVLT

size: .
length: 14
V: TRBV18
D: TRBD1
J: TRBJ2-1
CDR3: ASSPTESDRRNEQF

size: .
length: 11
V: TRBV10-3
D: TRBD1
J: TRBJ2-1
CDR3: AIKGGLENEQF

size: .
length: 14
V: TRBV28
D: TRBD1
J: TRBJ2-7
CDR3: ASSGPGQGQWYEQY

size: .
length: 12
V: TRBV7-2
D: .
J: TRBJ1-1
CDR3: ASREDPSDTEAF

size: once
length: 15
V: TRBV6-1
D: TRBD1
J: TRBJ2-3
CDR3: ASSGGVGTGSTDTQY

size: .
length: 12
V: TRBV2
D: TRBD1
J: TRBJ2-5
CDR3: ASSGQGAGETQY

size: .
length: 13
V: TRBV21-1
D: .
J: TRBJ2-2
CDR3: ASSLVKTRTGELF

size: .
length: 12
V: TRBV28
D: .
J: TRBJ1-5
CDR3: ASSPGQFNQPQH

size: once
length: 12
V: TRBV4-1
D: .
J: TRBJ2-7
CDR3: ASSYRDKGYEQY

size: .
length: 14
V: TRBV5-1
D: TRBD2
J: TRBJ2-1
CDR3: ASSLAAGGRTGEQF

size: .
length: 15
V: TRBV4-3
D: .
J: TRBJ2-7
CDR3: ASSPYIGGSGTYEQY

size: once
length: 12
V: TRBV7-8
D: .
J: TRBJ2-2
CDR3: ASSLSLNTGELF

size: .
length: 12
V: TRBV5-4
D: .
J: TRBJ2-2
CDR3: ASSLPGGGGELF

size: .
length: 13
V: TRBV28
D: .
J: TRBJ1-2
CDR3: ASSTSIDRRAGYT

size: .
length: 14
V: TRBV5-8
D: TRBD1
J: TRBJ1-5
CDR3: ASSLGQGGGNQPQH

size: .
length: 11
V: TRBV25-1
D: .
J: TRBJ1-1
CDR3: ASSENSNTEAF